A selection of T cell receptor beta chains follows, all from one sample in a study of T-cell memory formation after mild COVID-19. Each CDR3 protein is one row after TCRdb ran MiXCR on the 5' RACE reads. Of 500,000 to 550,000 distinct CDR3 sequences detected, roughly 22% appear once; the ten largest clones hold approximately 12%. The material sequenced was PBMCs or a T cell subset sorted from them (not recorded which). Source of these receptors: an adult woman who had mild COVID-19 (a few samples of this study predate the infection). Cell type and time point are not known. Both conserved end residues are trimmed from each CDR3.

V gene	J gene	CDR3 protein
TRBV7-9	TRBJ1-4	ASSLDPRAPGEKLF
TRBV5-1	TRBJ1-1	ASSFQSGLNTEAF
TRBV5-1	TRBJ2-5	ASSPRGPMETQY
TRBV15	TRBJ1-3	ATSRGASSGNTIY
TRBV11-2	TRBJ2-7	ASSLFRAGHYEQY
TRBV12-3/TRBV12-4	TRBJ1-2	ASSLGTSQGYT
TRBV2	TRBJ1-1	ASSGGGIGEAF
TRBV12-3/TRBV12-4	TRBJ2-7	ASSEKLQGNYEQY
TRBV12-3/TRBV12-4	TRBJ1-1	ASSLSGQGAF
TRBV20-1	TRBJ2-7	TAGDTPYEQY
TRBV18	TRBJ1-6	ASSPRQADNSPLH
TRBV6-5	TRBJ2-3	ASSPRAALTSSTDTQY
TRBV11-2	TRBJ2-5	ASSSNLASYETQY
TRBV11-2	TRBJ2-1	ASSLGGSGGLNEQF
TRBV24-1	TRBJ1-1	ATSDYTGEAF
TRBV5-1	TRBJ1-1	ASSLGGRESMNTEAF
TRBV19	TRBJ2-1	ASSIANAYDEQF
TRBV9	TRBJ1-1	ASTEGGQGSSEAF
TRBV4-1	TRBJ2-1	ASSQGVPARPNDYNEQF
TRBV10-3	TRBJ2-7	AISESTQRGGEQY
TRBV6-6	TRBJ2-2	ASNPGQVWTGELF
TRBV7-2	TRBJ2-5	ASSPRRPYQETQY
TRBV4-1	TRBJ2-5	ASSQDWSGTETQY
TRBV25-1	TRBJ2-7	ASSDPFPGQGTYEQY
TRBV5-1	TRBJ2-7	ASSLTSGTSGYEQY
TRBV27	TRBJ2-7	ASRMGRLSYEQY
TRBV12-5	TRBJ2-5	ASGSTLRPGEETQY
TRBV7-2	TRBJ1-1	ASSLAGQVGNTEAF